This T cell receptor beta chain stems from a study of blood T cell repertoires in COVID-19. Study in general: Sample material is recorded as cDNA or gDNA derived from T cells, B-cell-depleted T cells, or PBMCs.

V lost 6 bases to trimming and J lost 2 bases; unmatched junction nucleotides: 10. Germline V CDR1 and CDR2: MDHEN, SYDVKM. The CDR3 runs to 16 residues. Profiling relied on immunoSEQ multiplex PCR, and the TCRdb table lists in-frame clones only, not all of them. In the table there are about 81,000 clones, 60% to 80% of which are singletons. Sequenced sample: peripheral blood. The chain recombines TRBV28 with TRBJ2-7; 10 bases align to TRBD1. The clonotype was recovered from a woman aged 45 to 65 with acute or convalescent COVID-19. CDR3 sequence reads: CASRTSGQGGTYEQYF. The CDR3 DNA reads TGTGCCAGCAGAACATCTGGACAGGGGGGAACCTACGAGCAGTACTTC.